A selection of T cell receptor beta chains follows, all from one sample in a study of cytomegalovirus exposure and HLA in healthy donors. Assay: immunoSEQ multiplex PCR; the TCRdb copy retains only in-frame clones and omits some. The sample yields about 130,000 clones, less than 85% seen once. Material: PBMCs. Receptors were obtained from a man younger than 40 in good health and CMV-seropositive. The CDR3 runs from the conserved cysteine through the conserved F or W. D genes are given only for firm matches. Some rows mark clone size as missing; the rest say once, few, many or name a class of expanded clone.

cdr3_aa	cdr3_nt	v_call	d_call	j_call	clone_size
CASSEVQGYEQYF	TGTGCCAGCAGTGAGGTACAGGGCTACGAGCAGTACTTC	TRBV6-1	NA	TRBJ2-7	NA
CAWSVPDEQFF	TGTGCCTGGAGTGTCCCCGATGAGCAGTTCTTC	TRBV30	NA	TRBJ2-1	NA
CASSSLRTGLDEQFF	TGTGCCAGCAGCTCCCTCCGGACAGGGCTGGATGAGCAGTTCTTC	TRBV5-5	TRBD1	TRBJ2-1	few
CSVEVPDREYNEQFF	TGCAGCGTTGAAGTCCCGGACAGGGAATACAATGAGCAGTTCTTC	TRBV29-1	TRBD1	TRBJ2-1	NA
CASSQDPTGARGYGYTF	TGCGCCAGCAGCCAGGACCCGACAGGAGCCAGAGGCTATGGCTACACCTTC	TRBV4-1	NA	TRBJ1-2	NA
CASAPFGEGTDTQYF	TGCGCCAGCGCCCCGTTTGGGGAGGGGACAGATACGCAGTATTTT	TRBV5-1	TRBD2	TRBJ2-3	once
CASSPTGGSGFEAFF	TGTGCCAGCAGCCCCACTGGAGGCAGCGGGTTTGAAGCTTTCTTT	TRBV7-3	NA	TRBJ1-1	NA
CASSSPGGVGSYEQYF	TGTGCCAGCAGTAGTCCCGGGGGGGTTGGGTCCTACGAGCAGTACTTC	TRBV2	TRBD2	TRBJ2-7	NA
CASSLSRQPNYGYTF	TGTGCCAGCAGTTTATCGAGGCAGCCTAACTATGGCTACACCTTC	TRBV27	NA	TRBJ1-2	NA
CASSPLRGGYTEAFF	TGTGCCAGTAGTCCGCTCCGGGGTGGGTACACTGAAGCTTTCTTT	TRBV19	NA	TRBJ1-1	NA
CASSQVPQGARETQYF	TGCGCCAGCAGCCAAGTACCCCAGGGGGCGCGTGAGACCCAGTACTTC	TRBV4-1	TRBD1	TRBJ2-5	NA
CAWSVTDNSPLHF	TGTGCCTGGAGTGTAACGGATAATTCACCCCTCCACTTT	TRBV30	NA	TRBJ1-6	NA
CSAEGGTANEKLFF	TGCAGCGCCGAAGGCGGGACAGCAAATGAAAAACTGTTTTTT	TRBV29-1	TRBD1	TRBJ1-4	NA
CASNTGDSPLHF	TGTGCCAGCAATACCGGGGATTCACCCCTCCACTTT	TRBV9	NA	TRBJ1-6	NA
CASSIVGAATTDTQYF	TGTGCCAGTAGTATAGTAGGAGCGGCGACCACAGATACGCAGTATTTT	TRBV19	NA	TRBJ2-3	NA
CASNRGGPTDTQYF	TGTGCCAGCAACCGGGGGGGGCCGACAGATACGCAGTATTTT	TRBV6-1	TRBD2	TRBJ2-3	NA
CASSKTRERGEKLFF	TGTGCCAGTAGTAAAACCAGGGAAAGGGGTGAAAAACTGTTTTTT	TRBV19	NA	TRBJ1-4	NA
CAWSTGTGQPQHF	TGTGCCTGGAGTACGGGGACAGGTCAGCCCCAGCATTTT	TRBV30	TRBD1	TRBJ1-5	NA
CASSSTGTAQYGYTF	TGTGCCAGCAGTTCGACCGGGACAGCGCAATATGGCTACACCTTC	TRBV28	TRBD1	TRBJ1-2	NA
CASSPAGQITYGYTF	TGCGCCAGCAGCCCGGCAGGACAGATCACTTATGGCTACACCTTC	TRBV5-1	NA	TRBJ1-2	NA
CASSFRDSNPVRF	TGTGCCAGCAGCTTCCGGGACAGTAATCCAGTCCGATTC	TRBV6-1	TRBD1	TRBJ1-2	NA
CATSPRETQYF	TGTGCCACCAGCCCTCGAGAGACCCAGTACTTC	TRBV15	NA	TRBJ2-5	NA
CASSPPDRGPETQYF	TGTGCCAGCTCTCCCCCGGACAGGGGGCCTGAGACCCAGTACTTC	TRBV18	TRBD1	TRBJ2-5	NA
CASSLEAWRTGGLGNQPQHF	TGTGCCAGCAGCTTAGAGGCCTGGCGGACAGGGGGTTTGGGCAATCAGCCCCAGCATTTT	TRBV7-8	TRBD1	TRBJ1-5	NA
CASSLGNKLVQFF	TGTGCCAGCAGCTTAGGTAACAAATTGGTGCAGTTCTTC	TRBV7-6	NA	TRBJ2-1	NA
CAWRIDRVRYNEQFF	TGTGCCTGGAGGATTGACAGGGTCCGATACAATGAGCAGTTCTTC	TRBV30	TRBD1	TRBJ2-1	NA
CASINRSSSYNEQFF	TGTGCCAGCATTAACCGCTCCAGCTCCTACAATGAGCAGTTCTTC	TRBV27	NA	TRBJ2-1	NA